This TCR beta chain came from a study of cytomegalovirus exposure and HLA in healthy donors. Whole-study findings and limits: Excluded: some indistinguishable V segments such as TRBV6-2 and TRBV6-3.

The PCR contained 60 Vbeta and 13 Jbeta primers. TCRdb keeps only in-frame clones here, not all; method: immunoSEQ multiplex PCR. The sample records around 160,000 clones, roughly 79% being singletons. The V end lost 4 bases, the J end lost 2 bases, and 6 bases lay between the germline ends. The germline CDR1 and CDR2 sequences are SQVTM and ANQGSEA. CDR3 length: 11 amino acids. Note on this clone: Its specificity is not known.

What was sequenced was PBMCs. The chain has TRBV29-1 and TRBJ2-7; D gene ambiguous. This TCR derives from a woman aged 35 to 49 in good health and CMV-seronegative. The CDR3 spells CSVVRTYEQYF. CDR3 nucleotides: TGCAGCGTTGTCAGGACCTACGAGCAGTACTTC.